In its sample, the clone carrying this T cell receptor beta chain was seen a few times. In the authors' workflow: Using reference gene primer amplification, nucleated cell counts were estimated. Profiling relied on immunoSEQ multiplex PCR, and the TCRdb table lists in-frame clones only, not all of them. V and J calls and clone size are as listed in that table; D and trimming were resolved from the DNA. The sample holds 120,000 to 150,000 clones, roughly 89% seen once. The source of the sample is a study of blood T cell repertoires in COVID-19. About the study: The study drew acute and convalescent COVID-19 samples from the United States, Italy and Spain. T cells, B-cell-depleted T cells, or PBMCs provided the cDNA or gDNA that served as material.

What was sequenced was peripheral blood. The clonotype comes from a woman in her forties or fifties with active or convalescent COVID-19.

CDR3 residues: CASSRDRVNYEQYF. The CDR3 nucleotides read TGTGCCAGCAGTCGGGACAGGGTAAACTACGAGCAGTACTTC. The gene calls are TRBV6-2 or TRBV6-3 and TRBJ2-7; 9 nucleotides match TRBD1. CDR3 length: 14 residues. Losses at the gene ends were 5 bases for V and 3 bases for J; bases not matched to a gene: 5. In germline, CDR1 is MNHEY, CDR2 SVGEGT.